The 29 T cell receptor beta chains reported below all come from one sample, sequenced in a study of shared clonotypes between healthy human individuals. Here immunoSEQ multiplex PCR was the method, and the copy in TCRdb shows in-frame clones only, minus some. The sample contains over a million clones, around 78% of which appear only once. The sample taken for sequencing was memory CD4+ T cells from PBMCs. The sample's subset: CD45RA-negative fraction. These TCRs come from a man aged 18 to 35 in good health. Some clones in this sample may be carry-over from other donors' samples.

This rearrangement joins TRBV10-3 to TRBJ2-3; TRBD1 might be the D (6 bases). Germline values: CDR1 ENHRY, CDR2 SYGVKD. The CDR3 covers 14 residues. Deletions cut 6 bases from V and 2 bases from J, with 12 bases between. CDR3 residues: CAIRQGRDTDTQYF. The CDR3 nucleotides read TGTGCCATCAGGCAGGGGAGAGACACAGATACGCAGTATTTT.

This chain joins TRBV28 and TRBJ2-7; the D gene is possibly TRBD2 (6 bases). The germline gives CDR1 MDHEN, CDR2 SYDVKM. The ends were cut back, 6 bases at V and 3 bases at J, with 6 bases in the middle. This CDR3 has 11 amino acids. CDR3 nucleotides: TGTGCCAGCAGGGAGGGCTACGAGCAGTACTTC. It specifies CASREGYEQYF.

The CDR3 nucleotides read TGTGCCAGCAGTGAGGGGCGGGAGGTAACAGATACGCAGTATTTT. It encodes CASSEGREVTDTQYF. The rearrangement links TRBV2 to TRBJ2-3; 8 bases line up with TRBD2. J gave up 3 bases and V 3 bases, and 5 bases lay outside the gene matches. This CDR3 region has 15 residues. CDR1 and CDR2 (germline): SNHLY, FYNNEI.

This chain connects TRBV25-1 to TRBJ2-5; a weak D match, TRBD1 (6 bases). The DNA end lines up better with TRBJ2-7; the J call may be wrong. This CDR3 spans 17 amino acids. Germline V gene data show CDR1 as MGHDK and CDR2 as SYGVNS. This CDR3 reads CASSDDQGIIGSYEQYF. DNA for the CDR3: TGTGCCAGCAGTGACGACCAGGGGATAATAGGCTCCTACGAGCAGTACTTC.

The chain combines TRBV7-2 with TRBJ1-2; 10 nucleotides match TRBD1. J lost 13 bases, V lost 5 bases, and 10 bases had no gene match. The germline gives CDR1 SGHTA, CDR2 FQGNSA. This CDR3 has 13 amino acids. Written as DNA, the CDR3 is TGTGCCAGCAGCCAAACGGGACAGGGGCAGTGCACCTTC. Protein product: CASSQTGQGQCTF.

The CDR3 loop is CASSTQGAGTGELFF. Written as DNA, the CDR3 is TGTGCCAGCAGCACCCAGGGGGCAGGGACCGGGGAGCTGTTTTTT. The chain has TRBV7-9 and TRBJ2-2; 8 bases line up with TRBD1. Germline CDR1 SEHNR, CDR2 FQNEAQ (reference sequence). V dropped 5 bases and J dropped 5; count of bases not matched to a gene: 7. This CDR3 comprises 15 residues.

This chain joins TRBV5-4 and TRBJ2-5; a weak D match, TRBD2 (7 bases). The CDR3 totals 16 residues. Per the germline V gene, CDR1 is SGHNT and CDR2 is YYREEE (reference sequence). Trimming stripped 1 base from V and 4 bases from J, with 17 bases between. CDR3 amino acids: CASSLMGTGGAETQYF. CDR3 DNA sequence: TGTGCCAGCAGCTTGATGGGGACTGGGGGGGCAGAGACCCAGTACTTC.

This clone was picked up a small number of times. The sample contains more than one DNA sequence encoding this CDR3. CDR3 sequence: CASSLLGATNEKLFF. CDR3 coding DNA: TGCGCCAGCAGCTTGTTGGGAGCAACTAATGAAAAACTGTTTTTT. The chain carries TRBV5-1 and TRBJ1-4, with D unresolved. Trimming cost V 1 base and J 0 bases, with 7 bases left between them. Germline-derived CDR1 and CDR2 are SGHRS and YFSETQ. The CDR3 extends over 15 amino acids.

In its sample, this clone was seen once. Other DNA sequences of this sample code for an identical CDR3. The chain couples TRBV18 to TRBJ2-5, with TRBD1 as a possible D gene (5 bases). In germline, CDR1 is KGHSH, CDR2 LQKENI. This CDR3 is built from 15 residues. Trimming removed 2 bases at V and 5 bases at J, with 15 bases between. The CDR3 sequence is CASSPDQGVGETQYF. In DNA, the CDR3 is TGTGCCAGCTCACCAGACCAGGGCGTCGGGGAGACCCAGTACTTC.

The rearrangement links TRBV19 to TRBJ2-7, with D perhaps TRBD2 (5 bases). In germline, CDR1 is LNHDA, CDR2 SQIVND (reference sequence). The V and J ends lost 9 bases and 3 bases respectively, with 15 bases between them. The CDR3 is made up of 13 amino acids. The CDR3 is CASRGQRFYEQYF. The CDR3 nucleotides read TGTGCCAGCCGCGGGCAACGTTTCTACGAGCAGTACTTC.

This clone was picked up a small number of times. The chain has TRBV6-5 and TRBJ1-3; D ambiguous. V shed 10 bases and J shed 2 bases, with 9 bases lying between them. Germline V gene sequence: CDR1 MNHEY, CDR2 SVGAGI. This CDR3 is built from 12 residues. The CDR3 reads CATYGPGNTIYF. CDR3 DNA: TGTGCCACCTACGGGCCTGGAAACACCATATATTTT.

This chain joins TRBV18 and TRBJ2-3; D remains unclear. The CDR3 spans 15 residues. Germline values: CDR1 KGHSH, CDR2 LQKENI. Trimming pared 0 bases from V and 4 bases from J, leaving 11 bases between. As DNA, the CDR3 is TGTGCCAGCTCACCACCAGGCAGCGCAGCAGATACGCAGTATTTT. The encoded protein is CASSPPGSAADTQYF.

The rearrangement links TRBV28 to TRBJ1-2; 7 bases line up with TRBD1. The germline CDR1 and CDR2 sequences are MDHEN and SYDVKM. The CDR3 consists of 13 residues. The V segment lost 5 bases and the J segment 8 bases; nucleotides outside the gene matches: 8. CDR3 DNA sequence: TGTGCCAGCAGTGCGACAGGGACGGGGGGCTACACCTTC. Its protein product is CASSATGTGGYTF.

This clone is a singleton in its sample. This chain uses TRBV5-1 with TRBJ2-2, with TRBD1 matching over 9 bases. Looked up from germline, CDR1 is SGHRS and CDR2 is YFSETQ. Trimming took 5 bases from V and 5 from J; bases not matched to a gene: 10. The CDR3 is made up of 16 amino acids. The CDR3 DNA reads TGCGCCAGCAGTTCTACCGGGACAGGGTTGACCGGGGAGCTGTTTTTT. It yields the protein CASSSTGTGLTGELFF.

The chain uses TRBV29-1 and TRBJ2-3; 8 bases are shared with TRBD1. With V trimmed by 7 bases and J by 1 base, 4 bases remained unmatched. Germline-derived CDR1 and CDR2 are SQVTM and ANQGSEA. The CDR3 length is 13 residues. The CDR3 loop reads CSANRGGTDTQYF. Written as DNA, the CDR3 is TGCAGCGCTAACAGGGGGGGCACAGATACGCAGTATTTT.

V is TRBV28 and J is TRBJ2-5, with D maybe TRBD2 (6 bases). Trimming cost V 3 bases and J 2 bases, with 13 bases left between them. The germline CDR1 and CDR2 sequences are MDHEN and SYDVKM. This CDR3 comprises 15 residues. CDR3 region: CASSLSGLGQETQYF. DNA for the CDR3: TGTGCCAGCAGTTTGAGCGGGTTGGGTCAAGAGACCCAGTACTTC.

The CDR3 DNA sequence: TGTGCCAGCTCACCACAGTGGGGGGAGACTGAAGCTTTCTTT. This sequence encodes CASSPQWGETEAFF. The J gene is TRBJ1-1, the V gene TRBV18; D perhaps matches TRBD1 (5 bases). Germline loops: CDR1 KGHSH, CDR2 LQKENI. The CDR3 length is 14 residues. V lost 1 base and J lost 5, with 11 bases in between. Full variable domain (outside the CDR3, taken from reference TRBV18 and TRBJ1-1): NAGVMQNPRHLVRRRGQEARLRCSPMKGHSHVYWYRQLPEEGLKFMVYLQKENIIDESGMPKERFSAEFPKEGPSILRIQQVVRGDSAAYFCASSPQWGETEAFFGQGTRLTVV.

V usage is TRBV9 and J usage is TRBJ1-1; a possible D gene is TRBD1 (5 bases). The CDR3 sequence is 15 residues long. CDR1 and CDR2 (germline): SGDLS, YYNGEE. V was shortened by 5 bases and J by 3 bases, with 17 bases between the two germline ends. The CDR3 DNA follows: TGTGCCAGCAGTCCCAGGCACATGGGGGACACTGAAGCTTTCTTT. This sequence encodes CASSPRHMGDTEAFF.

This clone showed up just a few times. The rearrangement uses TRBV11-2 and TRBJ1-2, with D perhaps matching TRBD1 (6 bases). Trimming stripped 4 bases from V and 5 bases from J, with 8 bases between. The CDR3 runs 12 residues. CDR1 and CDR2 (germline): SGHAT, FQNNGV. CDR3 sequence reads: CASSSTGYGYTF. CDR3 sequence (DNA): TGTGCCAGCAGCTCGACAGGATATGGCTACACCTTC.

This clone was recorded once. CDR3 in DNA: TGTGCCAGCAGCTTAGATCTGGGTGGGGCCCAGTACTTC. Its translation is CASSLDLGGAQYF. This rearrangement joins TRBV7-9 to TRBJ2-5; D is unclear. The germline V gene encodes CDR1 SEHNR and CDR2 FQNEAQ (reference sequence). The CDR3 has 13 amino acids. Deletions cut 1 base from V and 9 bases from J, with 12 bases between.

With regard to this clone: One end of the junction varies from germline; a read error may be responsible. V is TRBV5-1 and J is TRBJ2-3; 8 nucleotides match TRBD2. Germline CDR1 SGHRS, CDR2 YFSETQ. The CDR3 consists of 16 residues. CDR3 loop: CASSSIAGISADTQYF. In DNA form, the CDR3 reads TGTGCCAGCAGCTCTATAGCGGGAATTAGCGCAGATACGCAGTATTTT.

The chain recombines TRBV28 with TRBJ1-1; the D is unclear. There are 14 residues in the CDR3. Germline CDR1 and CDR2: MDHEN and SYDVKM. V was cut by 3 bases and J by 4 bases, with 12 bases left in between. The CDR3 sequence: CASSFSGAGTEAFF. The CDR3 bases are TGTGCCAGCAGTTTCTCGGGCGCGGGCACTGAAGCTTTCTTT. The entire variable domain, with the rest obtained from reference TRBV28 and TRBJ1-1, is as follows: DVKVTQSSRYLVKRTGEKVFLECVQDMDHENMFWYRQDPGLGLRLIYFSYDVKMKEKGDIPEGYSVSREKKERFSLILESASTNQTSMYLCASSFSGAGTEAFFGQGTRLTVV.

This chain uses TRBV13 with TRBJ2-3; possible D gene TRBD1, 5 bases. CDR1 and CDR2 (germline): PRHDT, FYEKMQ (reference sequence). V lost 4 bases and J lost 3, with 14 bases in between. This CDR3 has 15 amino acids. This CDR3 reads CASSSIQVGTDTQYF. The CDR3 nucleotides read TGTGCCAGCAGCTCCATACAGGTGGGGACAGATACGCAGTATTTT.

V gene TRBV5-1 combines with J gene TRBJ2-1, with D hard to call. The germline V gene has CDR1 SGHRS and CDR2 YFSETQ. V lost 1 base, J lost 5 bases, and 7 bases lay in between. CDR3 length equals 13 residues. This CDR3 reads CASSLSPNNEQFF. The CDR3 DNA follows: TGCGCCAGCAGCTTGTCACCAAACAATGAGCAGTTCTTC.

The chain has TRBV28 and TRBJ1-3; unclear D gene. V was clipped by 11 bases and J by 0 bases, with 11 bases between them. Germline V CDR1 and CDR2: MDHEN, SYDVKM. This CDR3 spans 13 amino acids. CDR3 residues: CAAQGYSGNTIYF. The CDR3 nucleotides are TGTGCCGCCCAAGGGTACTCTGGAAACACCATATATTTT.

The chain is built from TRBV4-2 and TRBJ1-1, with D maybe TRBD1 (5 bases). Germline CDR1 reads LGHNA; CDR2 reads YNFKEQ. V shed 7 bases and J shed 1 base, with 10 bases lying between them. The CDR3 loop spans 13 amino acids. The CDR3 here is CASKRGENTEAFF. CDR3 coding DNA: TGTGCCAGCAAACGGGGCGAGAACACTGAAGCTTTCTTT.

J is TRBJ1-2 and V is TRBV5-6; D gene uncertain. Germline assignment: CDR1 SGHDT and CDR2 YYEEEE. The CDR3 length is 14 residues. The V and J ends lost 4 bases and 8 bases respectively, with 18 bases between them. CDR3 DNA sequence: TGTGCCAGCAGCCCCCGGCCCCCCGGTAGGGGCTACACCTTC. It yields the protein CASSPRPPGRGYTF.

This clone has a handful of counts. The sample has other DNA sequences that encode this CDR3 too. The CDR3 DNA follows: TGCGCCAGCAGCTTAGACGGGATGAACACTGAAGCTTTCTTT. Translation gives CASSLDGMNTEAFF. The rearrangement uses TRBV5-1 and TRBJ1-1; D is unresolved. This CDR3 has 14 residues. The V gene's germline CDR1 is SGHRS and CDR2 YFSETQ. Trimming removed 2 bases from V and 0 bases from J, with 8 bases in between.

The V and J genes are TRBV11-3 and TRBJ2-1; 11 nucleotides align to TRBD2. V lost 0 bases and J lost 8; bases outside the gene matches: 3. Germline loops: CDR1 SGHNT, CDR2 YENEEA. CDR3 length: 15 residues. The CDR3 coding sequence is TGTGCCAGCAGCTTAGACCGACTAGCGGGACATGAGCAGTTCTTC. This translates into CASSLDRLAGHEQFF.